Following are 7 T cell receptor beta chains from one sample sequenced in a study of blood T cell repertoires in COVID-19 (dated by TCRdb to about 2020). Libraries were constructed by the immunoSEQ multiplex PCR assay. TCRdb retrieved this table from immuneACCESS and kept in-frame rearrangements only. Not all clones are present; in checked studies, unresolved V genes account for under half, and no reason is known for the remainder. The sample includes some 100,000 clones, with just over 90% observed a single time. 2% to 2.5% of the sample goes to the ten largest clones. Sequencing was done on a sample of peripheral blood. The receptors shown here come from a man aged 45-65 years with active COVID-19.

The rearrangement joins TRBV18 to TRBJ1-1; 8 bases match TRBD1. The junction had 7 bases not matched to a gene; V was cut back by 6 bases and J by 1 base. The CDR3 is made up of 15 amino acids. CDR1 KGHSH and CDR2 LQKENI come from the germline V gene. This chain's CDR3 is CASSGQGGRNTEAFF. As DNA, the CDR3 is TGTGCCAGCTCTGGACAGGGAGGGAGGAACACTGAAGCTTTCTTT.

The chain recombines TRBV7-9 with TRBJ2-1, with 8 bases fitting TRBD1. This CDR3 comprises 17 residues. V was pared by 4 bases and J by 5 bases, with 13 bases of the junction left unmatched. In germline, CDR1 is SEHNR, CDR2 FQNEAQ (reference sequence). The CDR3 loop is CASSSSLTGAGNNEQFF. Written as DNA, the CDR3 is TGTGCCAGCAGCTCCAGCTTGACAGGGGCGGGAAACAATGAGCAGTTCTTC.

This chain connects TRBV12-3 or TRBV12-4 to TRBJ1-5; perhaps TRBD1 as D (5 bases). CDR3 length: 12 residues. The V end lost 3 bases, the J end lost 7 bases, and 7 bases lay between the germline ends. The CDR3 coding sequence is TGTGCCAGCAGTTTGGGGCAGCAGCCCCAGCATTTT. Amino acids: CASSLGQQPQHF.

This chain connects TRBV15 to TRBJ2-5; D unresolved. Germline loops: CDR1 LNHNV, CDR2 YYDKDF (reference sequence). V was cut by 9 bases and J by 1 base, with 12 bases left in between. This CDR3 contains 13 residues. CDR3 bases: TGTGCCACAAGACCGATAGCCCAAGAGACCCAGTACTTC. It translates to CATRPIAQETQYF.

The CDR3 DNA sequence: TGTGCCAGCAGCGTAGAACTAGCGGATTACAATGAGCAGTTCTTC. This encodes CASSVELADYNEQFF. The V and J genes are TRBV9 and TRBJ2-1, with 8 bases lining up with TRBD2. Per the germline V gene, CDR1 is SGDLS and CDR2 is YYNGEE. The CDR3 length is 15 residues. Trimming at V came to 0 bases and at J to 4 bases, leaving 3 bases not matched to a gene.

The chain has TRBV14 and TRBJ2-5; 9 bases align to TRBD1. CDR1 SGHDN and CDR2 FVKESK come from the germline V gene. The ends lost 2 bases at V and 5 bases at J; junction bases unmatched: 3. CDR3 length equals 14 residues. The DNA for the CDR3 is TGTGCCAGCAGCCAAACAGGGGGCGGCGAGACCCAGTACTTC. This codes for CASSQTGGGETQYF.

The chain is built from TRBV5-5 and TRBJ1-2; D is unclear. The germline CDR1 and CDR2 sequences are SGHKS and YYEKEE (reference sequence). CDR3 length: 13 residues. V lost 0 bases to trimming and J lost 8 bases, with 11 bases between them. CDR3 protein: CASSLDRDVGYTF. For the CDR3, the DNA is TGTGCCAGCAGCTTGGATAGAGATGTGGGCTACACCTTC.